This TCR beta chain was documented in a study of cytotoxic CD8 clonotypes in ibrutinib-treated CLL. Data came from immunoSEQ multiplex PCR; TCRdb stores just in-frame clones and leaves some out. The sample includes over 95,000 clones, 55% to 75% of them seen just once. This CDR3 spans 13 amino acids. Germline assignment: CDR1 GTSNPN and CDR2 SVGIG (reference sequence). Trimming left V 1 base short and J 11 bases short, with 17 bases between. This receptor was identified in a human donor with chronic lymphocytic leukemia. This specimen consisted of PBMCs, obtained after 24 months of ibrutinib treatment. V gene TRBV30 combines with J gene TRBJ1-1, with D possibly being TRBD1 (6 bases). CDR3 residues: CAWSGLGGLGAFF. As DNA, the CDR3 is TGTGCCTGGAGTGGCCTCGGGGGGCTGGGGGCTTTCTTT.